Following are 6 T cell receptor beta chains from one sample sequenced in a study of shared clonotypes between healthy human individuals. Naive CD8 cells were CD45RO-negative, positively selected for CCR7, excluding terminally differentiated effector memory CD45RA+ cells. TCRdb's table, derived via immunoSEQ multiplex PCR, lists solely in-frame clones and lacks some. The sample lists about 650,000 clones, 95% to 96% seen once, with 0.11% in the top ten. The sample taken for sequencing was naive CD8+ T cells sorted from blood. Receptor source: a woman younger than 45 in good health.

The V gene is TRBV2, the J gene TRBJ1-1, with a possible D match to TRBD1 (5 bases). V lost 6 bases and J 6 bases, leaving 17 bases between the germline ends. This CDR3 is 14 amino acids long. Germline V gene data show CDR1 as SNHLY and CDR2 as FYNNEI. CDR3 bases: TGTGCCAGCAGCTTTGGTCAGGGTATGGCTGAAGCTTTCTTT. This translates into CASSFGQGMAEAFF.

The rearrangement joins TRBV28 to TRBJ2-7; D might be TRBD2 (5 bases). The CDR3 covers 17 residues. CDR1 is MDHEN and CDR2 is SYDVKM in the germline V gene. The V end was cut by 4 bases, the J end by 0 bases, with 19 bases between. The CDR3 here is CASSSGGWRRSSYEQYF. The CDR3 coding sequence is TGTGCCAGCAGTTCCGGCGGGTGGCGGAGAAGCTCCTACGAGCAGTACTTC.

In this sample, this clone turned up once. For the CDR3, the DNA is TGTGCCAACAGGGACAGGGGGTCCTACGAGCAGTACTTC. Translation gives CANRDRGSYEQYF. This rearrangement joins TRBV2 to TRBJ2-7, with TRBD1 identical over 11 bases. The trim removed 10 bases at V and 1 base at J, leaving 3 bases unmatched. The V gene's germline CDR1 is SNHLY and CDR2 FYNNEI. The CDR3 contains 13 residues.

The gene calls are TRBV5-4 and TRBJ2-5; TRBD2 agrees at 8 bases. V shed 1 base and J 4 bases; nucleotides not matched to a gene: 9. Germline V gene sequence: CDR1 SGHNT, CDR2 YYREEE (reference sequence). The CDR3 is made up of 16 amino acids. This chain's CDR3 is CASSLMGGRSGETQYF. The CDR3, as DNA: TGTGCCAGCAGCTTGATGGGCGGGAGGTCTGGAGAGACCCAGTACTTC.

V usage is TRBV25-1 and J usage is TRBJ2-1; 7 bases match TRBD2. With 6 bases clipped from V and 4 bases from J, the junction kept 6 bases outside the gene matches. The CDR3 contains 14 residues. The germline gives CDR1 MGHDK, CDR2 SYGVNS. The chain's CDR3 is CASSRLAPYNEQFF. In nucleotides, the CDR3 is TGTGCCAGCAGCAGACTAGCACCATACAATGAGCAGTTCTTC.

Regarding this clone: No DNA is shown, since the ends of the CDR3 on it are uncertain; the CDR3 is the one TCRdb lists. V gene TRBV28 combines with J gene TRBJ2-5; TRBD2 is the table's D call, not checked against the DNA. Per the germline V gene, CDR1 is MDHEN and CDR2 is SYDVKM. From its first to its last residue, the CDR3 has 16 amino acids. The CDR3 here is CASSSSGEGWPYEQYF.